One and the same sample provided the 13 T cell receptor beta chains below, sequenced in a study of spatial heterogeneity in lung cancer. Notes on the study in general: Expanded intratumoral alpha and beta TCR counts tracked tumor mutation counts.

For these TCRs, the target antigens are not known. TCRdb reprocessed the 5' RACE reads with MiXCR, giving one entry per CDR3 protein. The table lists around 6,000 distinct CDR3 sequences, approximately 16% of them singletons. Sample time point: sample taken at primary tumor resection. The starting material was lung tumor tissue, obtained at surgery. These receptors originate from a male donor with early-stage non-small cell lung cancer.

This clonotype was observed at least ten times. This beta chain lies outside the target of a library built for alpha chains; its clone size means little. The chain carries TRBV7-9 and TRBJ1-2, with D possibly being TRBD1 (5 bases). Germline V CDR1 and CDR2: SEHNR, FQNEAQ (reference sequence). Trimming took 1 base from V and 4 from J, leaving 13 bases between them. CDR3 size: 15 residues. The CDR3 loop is CASSLEEGRGYGYTF. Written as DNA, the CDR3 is TGTGCCAGCAGCTTAGAAGAGGGGCGCGGCTATGGCTACACCTTC.

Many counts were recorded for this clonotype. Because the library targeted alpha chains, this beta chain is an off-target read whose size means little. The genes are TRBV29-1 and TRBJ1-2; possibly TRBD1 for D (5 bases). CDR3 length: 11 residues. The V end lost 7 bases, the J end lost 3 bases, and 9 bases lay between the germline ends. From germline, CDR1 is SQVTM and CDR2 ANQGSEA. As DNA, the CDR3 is TGCAGCGCGACAGCGGACTATGGCTACACCTTC. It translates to CSATADYGYTF.

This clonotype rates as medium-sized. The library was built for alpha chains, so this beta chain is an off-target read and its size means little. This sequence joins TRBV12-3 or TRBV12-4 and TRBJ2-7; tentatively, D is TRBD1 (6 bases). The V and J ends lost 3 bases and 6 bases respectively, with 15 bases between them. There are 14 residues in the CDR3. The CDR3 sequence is CASSFLGQNREQYF. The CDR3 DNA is TGTGCCAGCAGTTTCCTCGGACAGAATCGCGAGCAGTACTTC.

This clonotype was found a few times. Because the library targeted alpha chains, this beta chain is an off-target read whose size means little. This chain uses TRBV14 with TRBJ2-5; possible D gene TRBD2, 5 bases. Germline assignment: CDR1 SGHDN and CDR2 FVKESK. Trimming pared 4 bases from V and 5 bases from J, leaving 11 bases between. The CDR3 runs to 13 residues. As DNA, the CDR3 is TGTGCCAGCAGCCCGGACTTGGGGGAGACCCAGTACTTC. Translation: CASSPDLGETQYF.

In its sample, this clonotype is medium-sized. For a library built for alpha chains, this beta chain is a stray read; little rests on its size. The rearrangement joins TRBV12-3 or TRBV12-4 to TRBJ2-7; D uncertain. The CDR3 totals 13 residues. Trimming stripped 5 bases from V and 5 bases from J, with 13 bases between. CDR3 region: CASSSRPAHEQYF. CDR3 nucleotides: TGTGCCAGCAGTAGCCGACCGGCCCACGAGCAGTACTTC.

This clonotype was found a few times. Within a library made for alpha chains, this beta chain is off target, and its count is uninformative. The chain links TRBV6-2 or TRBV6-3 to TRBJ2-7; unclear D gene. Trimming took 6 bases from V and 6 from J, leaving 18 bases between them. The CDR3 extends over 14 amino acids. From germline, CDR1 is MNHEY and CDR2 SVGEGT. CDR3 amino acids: CASSPGPPPLEQYF. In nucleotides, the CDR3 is TGTGCCAGCAGCCCCGGCCCCCCCCCACTCGAGCAGTACTTC.

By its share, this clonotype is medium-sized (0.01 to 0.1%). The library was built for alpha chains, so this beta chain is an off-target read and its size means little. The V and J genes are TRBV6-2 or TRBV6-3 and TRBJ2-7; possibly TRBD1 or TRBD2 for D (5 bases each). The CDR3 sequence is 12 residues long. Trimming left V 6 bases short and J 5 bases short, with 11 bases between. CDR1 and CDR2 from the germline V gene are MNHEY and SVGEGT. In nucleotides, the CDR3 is TGTGCCAGCAGGCCGGGGACGCACGAGCAGTACTTC. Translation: CASRPGTHEQYF.

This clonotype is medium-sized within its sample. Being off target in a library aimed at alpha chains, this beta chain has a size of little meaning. CDR3 loop: CASSHSAPGHVYLNTEAFF. CDR3 in DNA: TGCGCCAGCAGTCATTCCGCGCCGGGACACGTGTACCTGAACACTGAAGCTTTCTTT. This rearrangement joins TRBV23-1 to TRBJ1-1; the D gene is possibly TRBD1 (6 bases). TRBV23-1 is an ORF, and what it does is uncertain. The CDR3 loop spans 19 amino acids. V gave up 3 bases and J gave up 0 bases, with 23 bases separating them.

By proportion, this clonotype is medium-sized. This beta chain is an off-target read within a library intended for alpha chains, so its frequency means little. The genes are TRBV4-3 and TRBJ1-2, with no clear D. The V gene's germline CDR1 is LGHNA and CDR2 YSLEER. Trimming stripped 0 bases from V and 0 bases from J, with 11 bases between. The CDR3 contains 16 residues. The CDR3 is CASSQEIGLTNYGYTF. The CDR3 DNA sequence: TGCGCCAGCAGCCAAGAGATCGGGCTTACTAACTATGGCTACACCTTC.

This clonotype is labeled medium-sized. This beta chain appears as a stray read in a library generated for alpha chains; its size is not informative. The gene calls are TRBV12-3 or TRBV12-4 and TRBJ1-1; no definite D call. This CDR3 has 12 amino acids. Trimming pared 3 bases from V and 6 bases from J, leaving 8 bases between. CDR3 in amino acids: CASSFFPAEAFF. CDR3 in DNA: TGTGCCAGCAGTTTTTTTCCGGCTGAAGCTTTCTTT.

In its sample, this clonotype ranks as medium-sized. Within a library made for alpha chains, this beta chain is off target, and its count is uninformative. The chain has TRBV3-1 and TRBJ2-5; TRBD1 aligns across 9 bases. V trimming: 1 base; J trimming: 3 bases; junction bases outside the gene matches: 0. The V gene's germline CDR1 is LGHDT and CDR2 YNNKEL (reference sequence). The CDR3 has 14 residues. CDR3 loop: CASSQGQGEETQYF. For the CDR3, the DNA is TGTGCCAGCAGCCAAGGACAGGGGGAAGAGACCCAGTACTTC.

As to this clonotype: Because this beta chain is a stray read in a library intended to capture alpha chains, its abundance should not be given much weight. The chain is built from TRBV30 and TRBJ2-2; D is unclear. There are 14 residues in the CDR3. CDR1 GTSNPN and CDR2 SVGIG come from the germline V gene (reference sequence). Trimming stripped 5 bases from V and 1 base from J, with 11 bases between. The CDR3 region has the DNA TGTGCCTGGGGGGTATCGCGGAACACCGGGGAGCTGTTTTTT. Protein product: CAWGVSRNTGELFF.

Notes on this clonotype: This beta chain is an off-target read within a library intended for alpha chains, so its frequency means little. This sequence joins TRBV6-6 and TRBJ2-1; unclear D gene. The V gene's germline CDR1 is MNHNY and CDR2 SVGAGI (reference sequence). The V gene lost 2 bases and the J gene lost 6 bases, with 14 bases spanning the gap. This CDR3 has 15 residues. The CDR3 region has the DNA TGTGCCAGCAGTTACGACCGACTCGGCGGCAATGAGCAGTTCTTC. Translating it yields CASSYDRLGGNEQFF.